This T cell receptor (beta chain) was retrieved from a study of blood T cell repertoires in COVID-19. Study-level information: COVID-19 samples from acute and convalescent phases originated in the United States, Italy and Spain. Sample material is recorded as cDNA or gDNA derived from T cells, B-cell-depleted T cells, or PBMCs.

Under the authors' procedure: The authors estimated nucleated cell counts from reference gene primer amplification. Some clones are missing from TCRdb's copy, which holds only in-frame ones; the method was immunoSEQ multiplex PCR. Clonal size and the V and J genes are those of that table, whereas D and trimming came from the DNA. The sample lists approximately 200,000 clones; approximately 83% were seen once. The CDR3 runs to 17 residues. The germline V gene encodes CDR1 LNHDA and CDR2 SQIVND (reference sequence). Trimming took 3 bases from V and 2 from J; bases not matched to a gene: 9. This clone has only a few counts.

The sample taken for sequencing was peripheral blood. V usage is TRBV19 and J usage is TRBJ1-5, with 8 bases identical to TRBD1. This receptor was taken from a man in his fifties or sixties with acute or convalescent COVID-19. The CDR3 here is CASSISQGAIGNQPQHF. The CDR3 DNA reads TGTGCCAGTAGTATTTCCCAGGGGGCGATTGGCAATCAGCCCCAGCATTTT.